This T cell receptor (beta chain) was retrieved from a study of T cell repertoires in cytomegalovirus infection. Study at large: Alongside well-studied HLA-B-restricted CMV epitopes, recently identified HLA-C-restricted CMV epitopes were also used. From public TCR beta signatures came an indication of both CMV infection and matching HLA type.

Each CDR3 protein gets one entry after TCRdb re-called the reads with MiXCR. The table has approximately 310,000 distinct CDR3 sequences, around 25% seen once. This CDR3 region has 15 residues. After removal of 6 bases from V and 4 bases from J, the junction contained 10 bases not matched to a gene. Per germline, CDR1 SGHTA and CDR2 FQGNSA. Findings and caveats of the study: HLA-C-restricted CMV-specific TCR beta clonotypes were dominant in the ex vivo response.

As for this clonotype: No antigen is known for it.

The rearrangement links TRBV7-2 to TRBJ1-1, with 8 bases that match TRBD1. This clonotype was obtained from a human donor in good health (CMV status not recorded). Some clones in this sample may be carry-over from other donors' samples. Source: cultured PBMCs, taken from culture after CMV antigen stimulation. As DNA, the CDR3 is TGTGCCAGCAGGCTGGACAGGGAGTCTGGCACTGAAGCTTTCTTT. This translates into CASRLDRESGTEAFF.